These T cell receptor beta chains were read from a single sample in a study of beta chain features in type 1 diabetes. Sequencing was performed with immunoSEQ multiplex PCR; in TCRdb, only in-frame clones are kept and a portion is missing. The table lists about 220,000 clones, about a tenth of them singletons. The specimen was central memory CD4+ T cells from blood. The origin of the receptors is a man in his late teens or twenties in good health. CDR3s include the opening cysteine and the closing phenylalanine or tryptophan. D genes are given only for firm matches. Clone size is stated in some rows and not others, as once, few, many or a class when expanded.

.	TRBV20-1	TRBJ1-1	.	CSARASKEAFF	TGCAGTGCTAGGGCCTCCAAGGAGGCTTTCTTT
.	TRBV6-5	TRBJ1-1	few	CASSYSRGNTEAFF	TGTGCCAGCAGTTACTCGAGGGGGAACACTGAAGCTTTCTTT
TRBD1	TRBV29-1	TRBJ2-1	few	CSGDRDRGSNEQFF	TGCAGCGGGGACCGGGACAGGGGATCCAATGAGCAGTTCTTC
.	TRBV19	TRBJ1-2	many	CASSMGTDSHYGYTF	TGTGCCAGTAGTATGGGGACGGACAGCCACTATGGCTACACCTTC
.	TRBV30	TRBJ1-4	few	CAWSPLPEKLFF	TGTGCCTGGAGTCCCCTCCCTGAAAAACTGTTTTTT
.	TRBV7-9	TRBJ2-5	few	CASSLGVVAERETQYF	TGTGCCAGCAGCTTAGGTGTTGTAGCGGAGCGGGAGACCCAGTACTTC
.	TRBV14	TRBJ1-3	.	CASSQGAGSGNTIYF	TGTGCCAGCAGCCAAGGAGCGGGATCTGGAAACACCATATATTTT
TRBD1	TRBV27	TRBJ1-5	.	CASSTTGGNQPQHF	TGTGCCAGCAGCACGACAGGGGGCAATCAGCCCCAGCATTTT
TRBD2	TRBV5-4	TRBJ2-3	.	CASSLVKTSGEADTQYF	TGTGCCAGCAGCTTGGTCAAGACTAGCGGGGAGGCAGATACGCAGTATTTT
.	TRBV4-2	TRBJ2-7	many	CASSQRAYEQYF	TGTGCCAGCAGCCAAAGGGCCTACGAGCAGTACTTC
TRBD2	TRBV29-1	TRBJ2-7	.	CSVTGTSGSYEQYF	TGCAGCGTGACCGGGACTAGCGGATCCTACGAGCAGTACTTC
.	TRBV6-5	TRBJ2-7	few	CASSPRVESYEQYF	TGTGCCAGCAGCCCCCGTGTTGAGTCCTACGAGCAGTACTTC
.	TRBV7-3	TRBJ2-5	.	CASSERARQTQYF	TGTGCCAGCAGCGAGAGGGCCAGGCAGACCCAGTACTTC
.	TRBV11-2	TRBJ1-3	few	CASSDSRSGNTIYF	TGTGCCAGCAGTGACTCCCGCTCTGGAAACACCATATATTTT
.	TRBV2	TRBJ1-3	few	CASSEYRPGTGNTIYF	TGTGCCAGCAGTGAATATCGCCCGGGAACTGGAAACACCATATATTTT
.	TRBV5-5	TRBJ1-2	few	CASSAYSYGYTF	TGTGCCAGCAGCGCTTACAGCTATGGCTACACCTTC
.	TRBV5-1	TRBJ2-2	few	CASRSPAATTTGELFF	TGCGCCAGCCGCTCCCCGGCGGCAACGACCACCGGGGAGCTGTTTTTT
TRBD1	TRBV29-1	TRBJ2-7	many	CSAYLRDRVHEQYF	TGCAGCGCATACCTCCGGGACAGGGTCCACGAGCAGTACTTC
TRBD1	TRBV29-1	TRBJ2-1	.	CSSPGTGMNEQFF	TGCAGCTCCCCGGGGACAGGGATGAATGAGCAGTTCTTC
TRBD2	TRBV11-2	TRBJ2-3	few	CASSSLLSGRRTDTQYF	TGTGCCAGCAGCTCCCTACTTAGCGGGAGGAGGACAGATACGCAGTATTTT
TRBD2	TRBV28	TRBJ2-3	few	CASIRETSGLSTDTQYF	TGTGCCAGCATCCGAGAGACTAGCGGGCTCAGCACAGATACGCAGTATTTT
.	TRBV5-4	TRBJ2-3	.	CASSLGGLAGTDTQYF	TGTGCCAGCAGCCTGGGCGGGCTAGCCGGCACAGATACGCAGTATTTT
TRBD1	TRBV7-8	TRBJ2-7	.	CASSLLRDRTGGEQYF	TGTGCCAGCAGCCTCCTCCGGGACAGGACCGGAGGCGAGCAGTACTTC
.	TRBV7-9	TRBJ2-6	few	CASSLVASLAGANVLTF	TGTGCCAGCAGCTTAGTCGCTAGCCTCGCTGGGGCCAACGTCCTGACTTTC
.	TRBV10-3	TRBJ2-3	.	CAIKESWGTDTQYF	TGTGCCATCAAGGAGAGCTGGGGCACAGATACGCAGTATTTT
.	TRBV5-6	TRBJ1-1	.	CASSFRYREAFF	TGTGCCAGCAGTTTTCGGTACAGGGAAGCTTTCTTT
.	TRBV4-2	TRBJ1-2	.	CASSQIPDGYGYTF	TGTGCCAGCAGCCAAATCCCGGACGGTTATGGCTACACCTTC
.	TRBV20-1	TRBJ2-3	.	CSASEADTQYF	TGCAGTGCTAGCGAGGCGGATACGCAGTATTTT
.	TRBV5-1	TRBJ2-7	.	CASSLEYGSYEQYF	TGCGCCAGCAGCTTGGAATACGGATCCTACGAGCAGTACTTC
.	TRBV4-3	TRBJ2-7	few	CASSQDVWYEQYF	TGCGCCAGCAGCCAAGACGTCTGGTACGAGCAGTACTTC
.	TRBV29-1	TRBJ1-2	.	CSVGTSNYGYTF	TGCAGCGTTGGGACCTCGAACTATGGCTACACCTTC
TRBD2	TRBV30	TRBJ2-5	.	CAWSVEGGWAEEQYF	TGTGCCTGGAGTGTCGAGGGAGGGTGGGCTGAAGAGCAGTACTTC
.	TRBV4-3	TRBJ2-7	few	CASSHGQGPYEQYF	TGCGCCAGCAGCCACGGCCAGGGACCCTACGAGCAGTACTTC
.	TRBV30	TRBJ2-1	few	CAWSGTGVGYNEQFF	TGTGCCTGGAGTGGGACCGGGGTAGGTTACAATGAGCAGTTCTTC
.	TRBV30	TRBJ1-1	.	CAWSVRLAAEAFF	TGTGCCTGGAGTGTACGTCTGGCGGCTGAAGCTTTCTTT
.	TRBV7-2	TRBJ2-1	few	CASSSQGGEQFF	TGTGCCAGCAGCTCCCAGGGCGGTGAGCAGTTCTTC
.	TRBV7-2	TRBJ2-1	few	CASSARRTLTTNEQFF	TGTGCCAGCAGCGCTAGACGGACTCTTACAACCAATGAGCAGTTCTTC
TRBD2	TRBV29-1	TRBJ2-1	many	CSATLAGAYNEQFF	TGCAGCGCTACTTTAGCGGGAGCCTACAATGAGCAGTTCTTC
.	TRBV6-5	TRBJ2-7	.	CASSGRGSYEQYF	TGTGCCAGCAGTGGAAGGGGATCCTACGAGCAGTACTTC
TRBD2	TRBV11-2	TRBJ2-2	.	CASSQLAGGTGELFF	TGTGCCAGCTCCCAGCTAGCGGGGGGCACCGGGGAGCTGTTTTTT
TRBD2	TRBV7-2	TRBJ2-7	.	CASSLGPAGPYEQYF	TGTGCCAGCAGCTTAGGCCCAGCGGGACCGTACGAGCAGTACTTC
TRBD2	TRBV7-3	TRBJ2-5	few	CASSSGLAGVETQYF	TGTGCCAGCAGCTCAGGACTAGCGGGAGTGGAGACCCAGTACTTC
.	TRBV15	TRBJ2-1	few	CATSRDPYNEQFF	TGTGCCACCAGCAGAGATCCCTACAATGAGCAGTTCTTC
TRBD1	TRBV7-8	TRBJ2-5	.	CASSLGTGVETQYF	TGTGCCAGCAGCTTAGGGACAGGGGTGGAGACCCAGTACTTC
.	TRBV4-1	TRBJ2-4	many	CASSQDVGELAKNIQYF	TGCGCCAGCAGCCAAGATGTCGGGGAGTTAGCCAAAAACATTCAGTACTTC
.	TRBV7-3	TRBJ2-1	few	CASSKLVGIGEQFF	TGTGCCAGCAGCAAACTAGTGGGGATTGGAGAGCAGTTCTTC
TRBD2	TRBV29-1	TRBJ2-3	few	CSVVAGGPDTQYF	TGCAGCGTTGTAGCGGGAGGACCAGATACGCAGTATTTT
.	TRBV25-1	TRBJ2-6	few	CASSGGSGANVLTF	TGTGCCAGCAGTGGGGGTTCAGGGGCCAACGTCCTGACTTTC
.	TRBV5-4	TRBJ2-5	.	CASSAGQETQYF	TGTGCCAGCAGCGCAGGCCAAGAGACCCAGTACTTC
TRBD1	TRBV5-1	TRBJ2-1	.	CASSPSGGREQFF	TGCGCCAGCAGCCCCTCAGGGGGCCGTGAGCAGTTCTTC
.	TRBV10-3	TRBJ2-3	many	CAITGSWATDTQYF	TGTGCCATCACAGGGTCATGGGCCACAGATACGCAGTATTTT
TRBD1	TRBV5-1	TRBJ1-5	.	CASSVQGASNQPQHF	TGCGCCAGCAGCGTGCAGGGGGCTAGCAATCAGCCCCAGCATTTT
.	TRBV14	TRBJ2-3	few	CASSQQGSQYF	TGTGCCAGCAGCCAGCAGGGTTCGCAGTATTTT